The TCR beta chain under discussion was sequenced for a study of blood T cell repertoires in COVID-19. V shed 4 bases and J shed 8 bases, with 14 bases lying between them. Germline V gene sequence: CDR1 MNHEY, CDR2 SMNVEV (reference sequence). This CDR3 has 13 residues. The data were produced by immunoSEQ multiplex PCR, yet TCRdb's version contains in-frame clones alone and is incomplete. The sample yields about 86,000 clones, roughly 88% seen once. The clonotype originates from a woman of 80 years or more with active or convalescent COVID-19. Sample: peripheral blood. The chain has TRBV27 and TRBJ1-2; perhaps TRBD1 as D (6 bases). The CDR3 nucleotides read TGTGCCAGCAGTTCAACAGGGTTGGGAGGCTACACCTTC. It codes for CASSSTGLGGYTF.